One T cell receptor beta chain is described in this entry. A unique molecular identifier was carried by every single TCR cDNA molecule. TCRdb independently ran MiXCR on the 5' RACE reads; one entry per CDR3 protein. In the table there are tens of thousands of distinct CDR3 sequences, 10% to 15% of which are singletons. These data originate in a study of spatial heterogeneity in lung cancer. The V and J ends lost 2 bases and 0 bases respectively, with 8 bases between them. The CDR3 has 14 residues. CDR1 and CDR2 from the germline V gene are SNHLY and FYNNEI. The time point: sample taken at primary tumor resection. Whole RNA, which was extracted from tumor, nontumor lung tissue or frozen PBMC, was sequenced without any cell sorting.

This sequence originates from a male donor with early-stage non-small cell lung cancer. The sequenced sample was PBMCs, obtained at surgery. J is TRBJ2-7 and V is TRBV2; no definite D call. The CDR3 DNA reads as TGTGCCAGCAGTGAAACCGAGAGCTCCTACGAGCAGTACTTC. Amino acid sequence: CASSETESSYEQYF.